Sequencing of this T cell receptor beta chain was carried out in a study of CD8 T cell repertoires and HIV-1 epitope variants. Across the whole study: Tested: three Gag epitope families, Nef HW9 and YT9.

Overall study findings and caveats: The TAALDMSHF plasma variant had no responses, unlike KF9 (roughly five clonotypes) and HW9 (one).

Germline CDR1 MDHEN, CDR2 SYDVKM. The CDR3 runs 16 residues. With V trimmed by 5 bases and J by 3 bases, 10 bases remained unmatched. As concerns this clone: The antigen remains undetermined.

Measured with immunoSEQ multiplex PCR; TCRdb has only the in-frame clones, and not every one. The sample has tens of thousands of clones, almost 75% seen once. Specimen: uncultured baseline CD8+ T cells from peripheral blood mononuclear cells (PBMCs). This clonotype was sampled from a male donor with HIV. This chain joins TRBV28 and TRBJ2-3; 8 bases agree with TRBD1. DNA for the CDR3: TGTGCCAGCAGTCCTACCGGGACAGGACAAACAGATACGCAGTATTTT. Translated, it gives CASSPTGTGQTDTQYF.